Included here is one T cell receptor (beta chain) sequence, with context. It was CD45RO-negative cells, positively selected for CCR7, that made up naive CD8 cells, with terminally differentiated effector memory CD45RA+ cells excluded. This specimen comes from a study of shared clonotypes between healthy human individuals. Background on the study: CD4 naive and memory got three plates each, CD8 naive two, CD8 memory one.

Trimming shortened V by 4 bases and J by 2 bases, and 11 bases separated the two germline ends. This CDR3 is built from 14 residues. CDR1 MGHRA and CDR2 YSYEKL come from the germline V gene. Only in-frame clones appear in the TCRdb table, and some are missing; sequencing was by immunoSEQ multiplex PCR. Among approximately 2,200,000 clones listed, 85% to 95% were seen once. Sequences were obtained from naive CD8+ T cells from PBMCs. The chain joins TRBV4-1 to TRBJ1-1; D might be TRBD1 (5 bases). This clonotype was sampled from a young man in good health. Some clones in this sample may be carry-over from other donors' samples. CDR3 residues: CASSPADRNTEAFF. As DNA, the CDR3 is TGCGCCAGCAGCCCCGCAGACAGAAACACTGAAGCTTTCTTT.